This record concerns one T cell receptor (beta chain) sequence. Its antigen is currently unknown. The entry originates in a study of cytomegalovirus exposure and HLA in healthy donors. General study results and limits: Among CMV-associated TCR beta chains, most appeared HLA-restricted in a later analysis.

PCR used 60 Vbeta primers and 13 Jbeta primers. Profiled with immunoSEQ multiplex PCR; TCRdb holds only in-frame clones, not every one. The sample has fewer than 200,000 clones; about 77% are singletons. The source is a female donor in good health and CMV-seronegative. The specimen was PBMCs.

The CDR3 protein is CAWSLTGGSYGYTF. CDR3 DNA: TGTGCCTGGAGTTTAACAGGGGGCAGCTATGGCTACACCTTC. The rearrangement uses TRBV30 and TRBJ1-2; 9 nucleotides agree with TRBD1. The CDR3 loop spans 14 amino acids. Trimming at V came to 2 bases and at J to 4 bases, leaving 5 bases not matched to a gene. CDR1 is GTSNPN and CDR2 is SVGIG in the germline V gene (reference sequence).